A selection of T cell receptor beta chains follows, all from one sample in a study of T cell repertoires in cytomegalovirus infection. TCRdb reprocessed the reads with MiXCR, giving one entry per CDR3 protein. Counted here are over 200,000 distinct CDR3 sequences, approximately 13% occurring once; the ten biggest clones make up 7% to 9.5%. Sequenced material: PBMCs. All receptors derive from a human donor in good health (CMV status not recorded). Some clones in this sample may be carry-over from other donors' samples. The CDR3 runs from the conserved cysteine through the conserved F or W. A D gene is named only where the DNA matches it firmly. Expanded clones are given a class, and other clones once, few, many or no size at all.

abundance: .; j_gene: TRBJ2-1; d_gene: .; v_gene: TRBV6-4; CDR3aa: CASSDWDRGYKILCEQFF; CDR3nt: TGTGCCAGCAGTGATTGGGATCGGGGGTATAAAATCTTGTGTGAGCAGTTCTTC
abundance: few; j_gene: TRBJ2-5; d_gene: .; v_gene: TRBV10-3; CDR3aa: CAIREGSGQETQYF; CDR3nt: TGTGCCATCAGGGAAGGTAGCGGCCAAGAGACCCAGTACTTC
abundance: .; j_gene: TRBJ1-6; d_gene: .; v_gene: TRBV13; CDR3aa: CASSLKAERNSPLHF; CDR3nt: TGTGCCAGCAGCTTAAAGGCAGAGCGAAATTCACCCCTCCACTTT
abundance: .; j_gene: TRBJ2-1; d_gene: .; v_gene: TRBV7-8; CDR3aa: CASSSGTVISYNEQFF; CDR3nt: TGTGCCAGCAGCTCCGGGACGGTCATCTCCTACAATGAGCAGTTCTTC
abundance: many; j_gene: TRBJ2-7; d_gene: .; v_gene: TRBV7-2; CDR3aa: CASSLGVASPYEQYF; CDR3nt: TGTGCCAGCAGCTTAGGTGTAGCGTCCCCCTACGAGCAGTACTTC
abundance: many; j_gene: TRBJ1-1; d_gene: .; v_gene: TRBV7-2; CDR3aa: CASSPQGLVNTEAFF; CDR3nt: TGTGCCAGCAGCCCCCAGGGACTTGTGAACACTGAAGCTTTCTTT
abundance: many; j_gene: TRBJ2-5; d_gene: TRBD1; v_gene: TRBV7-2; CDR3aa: CASSRGQGARETQYF; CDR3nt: TGTGCCAGCAGCCGAGGACAGGGGGCCAGGGAGACCCAGTACTTC
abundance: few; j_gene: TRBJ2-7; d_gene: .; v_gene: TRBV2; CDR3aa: CASSEAGGGAYEQYF; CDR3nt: TGTGCCAGCAGTGAAGCAGGGGGGGGGGCCTACGAGCAGTACTTC
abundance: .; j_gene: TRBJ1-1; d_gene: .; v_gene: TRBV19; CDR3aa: CASSNLQGGTEAFF; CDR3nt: TGTGCCAGTAGCAATTTGCAGGGTGGCACTGAAGCTTTCTTT
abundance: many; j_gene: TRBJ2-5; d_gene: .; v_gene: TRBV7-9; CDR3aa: CASSFIQLKYETQYF; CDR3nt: TGTGCCAGCAGCTTCATCCAGTTGAAATACGAGACCCAGTACTTC
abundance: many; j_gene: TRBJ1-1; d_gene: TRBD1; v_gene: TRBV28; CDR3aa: CASSLEGGVEAFF; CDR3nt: TGTGCCAGCAGTTTAGAAGGGGGCGTGGAAGCTTTCTTT
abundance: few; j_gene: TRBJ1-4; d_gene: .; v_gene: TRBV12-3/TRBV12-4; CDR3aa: CASSGAKSEKLFF; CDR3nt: TGTGCCAGCAGTGGGGCGAAAAGTGAAAAACTGTTTTTT
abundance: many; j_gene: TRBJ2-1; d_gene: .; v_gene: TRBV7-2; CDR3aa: CASSIRTEGPLQFF; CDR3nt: TGTGCCAGCAGCATAAGGACGGAGGGACCTTTGCAGTTCTTC
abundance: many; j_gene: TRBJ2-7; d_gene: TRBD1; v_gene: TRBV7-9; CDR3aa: CASSFHDGTGGDEQYF; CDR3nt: TGTGCCAGCAGCTTTCACGACGGGACAGGGGGAGACGAGCAGTACTTC